The rows below give T cell receptor beta chains drawn from one sample of a study of T cell repertoires in cytomegalovirus infection. Each CDR3 protein gets one entry after TCRdb re-called the reads with MiXCR. The sample shows 97,000 or so distinct CDR3 sequences, approximately 15% of them seen only once. The sample consisted of PBMCs. The origin of the receptors is a human donor in good health (CMV status not recorded). Some clones in this sample may be carry-over from other donors' samples. Both conserved end residues are part of each CDR3. A D gene is named only where the DNA matches it firmly. Size values are once, few and many counts, or a class for expanded clones, and some rows have none.

v_call,clone_size,j_call,d_call,cdr3_aa,cdr3_nt
TRBV2,.,TRBJ2-3,TRBD2,CASGLAVATQYF,TGTGCCAGCGGACTAGCGGTAGCTACGCAGTATTTT
TRBV12-3/TRBV12-4,many,TRBJ1-2,.,CASTPLGMGNYGYTF,TGTGCCAGCACCCCCTTAGGGATGGGAAACTATGGCTACACCTTC
TRBV30,.,TRBJ2-7,TRBD1,CAWRDREDEQYF,TGTGCCTGGAGGGACAGGGAGGATGAGCAGTACTTC
TRBV7-2,many,TRBJ1-3,.,CASSPGTSGNTIYF,TGTGCCAGCAGCCCGGGGACATCTGGAAACACCATATATTTT
TRBV20-1,many,TRBJ2-3,.,CSARAGRDTQYF,TGCAGTGCTAGAGCCGGACGAGATACGCAGTATTTT
TRBV2,few,TRBJ1-5,.,CASSDNLTGRNQPQHF,TGTGCCAGCAGCGACAATTTGACAGGCAGGAATCAGCCCCAGCATTTT
TRBV6-2/TRBV6-3,few,TRBJ2-1,.,CASSYSKPPHEQFF,TGTGCCAGCAGTTACTCGAAACCCCCCCATGAGCAGTTCTTC
TRBV7-2,many,TRBJ1-5,.,CASSSQRVRQGSQPQHF,TGTGCCAGCAGCTCCCAGAGGGTCCGGCAGGGTAGTCAGCCCCAGCATTTT
TRBV6-2/TRBV6-3,.,TRBJ2-3,TRBD1,CATQTGDGGTDTQYF,TGTGCCACCCAGACAGGGGATGGGGGTACAGATACGCAGTATTTT
TRBV12-5,few,TRBJ2-7,TRBD1,CASGFTRDRSYEQYF,TGTGCTAGTGGTTTTACCCGGGACAGATCCTACGAGCAGTACTTC
TRBV7-6,many,TRBJ1-2,.,CASSPVGGSYGYTF,TGTGCCAGCAGCCCAGTGGGGGGCAGCTATGGCTACACCTTC
TRBV20-1,.,TRBJ2-1,.,CSARGAGGDEQFF,TGCAGTGCCCGGGGGGCAGGGGGCGATGAGCAGTTCTTC
TRBV12-3/TRBV12-4,many,TRBJ1-1,.,CASTPLGLNTEAFF,TGTGCCAGCACCCCGTTGGGGCTTAACACTGAAGCTTTCTTT
TRBV7-2,many,TRBJ2-4,.,CASSGGALGNIQYF,TGTGCCAGCTCAGGGGGGGCGTTAGGAAACATTCAGTACTTC
TRBV27,many,TRBJ1-4,.,CASSPYGGTTEKLFF,TGTGCCAGCAGCCCTTATGGGGGGACAACGGAAAAACTGTTTTTT
TRBV7-9,many,TRBJ1-5,TRBD1,CASSSWTGINQPQHF,TGTGCCAGCAGCTCCTGGACAGGGATAAATCAGCCCCAGCATTTT
TRBV18,many,TRBJ1-1,.,CASSPRGPSTAEAFF,TGTGCCAGCTCACCAAGGGGACCCTCGACCGCTGAAGCTTTCTTT
TRBV7-8,many,TRBJ2-6,.,CASSLRTKSSGANVLTF,TGTGCCAGCAGCCTTCGGACCAAAAGTTCTGGGGCCAACGTCCTGACTTTC
TRBV7-2,many,TRBJ2-7,.,CASSFRTSSYEQYF,TGTGCCAGCAGCTTTAGGACTTCTTCCTACGAGCAGTACTTC
TRBV28,few,TRBJ1-1,.,CASSLTVGGTEAFF,TGTGCCAGCAGTTTAACGGTCGGCGGCACTGAAGCTTTCTTT
TRBV7-2,.,TRBJ2-7,.,CASSLGTPGGYEQYF,TGTGCCAGCAGCTTAGGGACGCCCGGTGGCTACGAGCAGTACTTC
TRBV7-6,many,TRBJ2-3,.,CASSYTGLTDTQYF,TGTGCCAGCAGCTATACAGGGTTGACAGATACGCAGTATTTT